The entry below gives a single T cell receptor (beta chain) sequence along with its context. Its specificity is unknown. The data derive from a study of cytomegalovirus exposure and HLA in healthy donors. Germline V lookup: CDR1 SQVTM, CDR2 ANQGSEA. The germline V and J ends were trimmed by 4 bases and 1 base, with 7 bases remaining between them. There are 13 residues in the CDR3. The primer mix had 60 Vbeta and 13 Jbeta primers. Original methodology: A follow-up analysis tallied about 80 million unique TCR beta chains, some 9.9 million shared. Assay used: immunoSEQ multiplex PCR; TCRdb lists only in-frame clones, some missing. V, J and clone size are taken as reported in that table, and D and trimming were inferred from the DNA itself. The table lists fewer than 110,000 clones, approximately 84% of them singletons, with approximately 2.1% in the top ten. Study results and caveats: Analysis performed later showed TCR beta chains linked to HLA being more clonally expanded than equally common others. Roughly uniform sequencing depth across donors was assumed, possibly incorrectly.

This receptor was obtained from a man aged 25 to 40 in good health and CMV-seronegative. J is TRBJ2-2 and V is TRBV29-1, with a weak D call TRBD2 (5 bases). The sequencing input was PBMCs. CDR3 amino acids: CSVVGGNTGELFF. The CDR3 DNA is TGCAGCGTTGTCGGAGGGAACACCGGGGAGCTGTTTTTT.